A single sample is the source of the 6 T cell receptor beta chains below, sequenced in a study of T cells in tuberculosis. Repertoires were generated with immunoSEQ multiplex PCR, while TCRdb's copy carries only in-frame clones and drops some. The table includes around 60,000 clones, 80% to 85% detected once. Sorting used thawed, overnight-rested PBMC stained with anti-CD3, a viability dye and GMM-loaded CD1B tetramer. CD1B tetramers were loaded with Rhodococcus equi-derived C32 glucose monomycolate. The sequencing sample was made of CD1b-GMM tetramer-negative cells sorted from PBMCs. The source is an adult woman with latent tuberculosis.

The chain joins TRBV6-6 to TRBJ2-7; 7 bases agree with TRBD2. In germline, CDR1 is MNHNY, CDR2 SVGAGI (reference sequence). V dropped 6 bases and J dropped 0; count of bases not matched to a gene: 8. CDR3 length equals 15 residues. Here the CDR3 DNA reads TGTGCCAGCAGCCGTTATGGCGGGAGCTCCTACGAGCAGTACTTC. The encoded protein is CASSRYGGSSYEQYF.

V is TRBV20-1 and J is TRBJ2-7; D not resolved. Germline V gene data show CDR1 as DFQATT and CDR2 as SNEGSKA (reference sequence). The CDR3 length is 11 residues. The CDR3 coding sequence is TGCAGCCCCGCGAACGAGTACGAGCAGTACTTC. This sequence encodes CSPANEYEQYF.

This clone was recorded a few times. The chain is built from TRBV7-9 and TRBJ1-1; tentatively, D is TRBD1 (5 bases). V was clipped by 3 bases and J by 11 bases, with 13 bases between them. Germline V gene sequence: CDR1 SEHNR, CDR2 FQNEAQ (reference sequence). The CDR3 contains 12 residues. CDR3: CASSFGFGGAFF. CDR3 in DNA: TGTGCCAGCAGCTTTGGGTTCGGGGGGGCTTTCTTT.

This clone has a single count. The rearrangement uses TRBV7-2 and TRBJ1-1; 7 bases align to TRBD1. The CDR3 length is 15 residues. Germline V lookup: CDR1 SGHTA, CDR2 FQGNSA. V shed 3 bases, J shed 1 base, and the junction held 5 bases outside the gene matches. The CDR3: CASSFSQGGNTEAFF. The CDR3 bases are TGTGCCAGCAGCTTCTCCCAGGGGGGGAACACTGAAGCTTTCTTT. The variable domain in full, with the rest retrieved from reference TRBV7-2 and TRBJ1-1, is GAGVSQSPSNKVTEKGKDVELRCDPISGHTALYWYRQSLGQGLEFLIYFQGNSAPDKSGLPSDRFSAERTGGSVSTLTIQRTQQEDSAVYLCASSFSQGGNTEAFFGQGTRLTVV.

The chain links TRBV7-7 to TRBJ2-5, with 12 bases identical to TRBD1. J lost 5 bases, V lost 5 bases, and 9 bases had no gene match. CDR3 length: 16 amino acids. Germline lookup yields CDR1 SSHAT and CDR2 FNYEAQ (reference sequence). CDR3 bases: TGTGCCAGCAGCACCGGGACAGGGGGCGCGAGGGAGACCCAGTACTTC. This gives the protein CASSTGTGGARETQYF.

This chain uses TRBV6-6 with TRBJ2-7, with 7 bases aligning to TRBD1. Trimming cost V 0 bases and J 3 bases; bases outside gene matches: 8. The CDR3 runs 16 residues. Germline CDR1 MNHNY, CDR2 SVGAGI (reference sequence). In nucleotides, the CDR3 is TGTGCCAGCAGTTACTCCTTACCGGGACAGAACTACGAGCAGTACTTC. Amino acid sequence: CASSYSLPGQNYEQYF.